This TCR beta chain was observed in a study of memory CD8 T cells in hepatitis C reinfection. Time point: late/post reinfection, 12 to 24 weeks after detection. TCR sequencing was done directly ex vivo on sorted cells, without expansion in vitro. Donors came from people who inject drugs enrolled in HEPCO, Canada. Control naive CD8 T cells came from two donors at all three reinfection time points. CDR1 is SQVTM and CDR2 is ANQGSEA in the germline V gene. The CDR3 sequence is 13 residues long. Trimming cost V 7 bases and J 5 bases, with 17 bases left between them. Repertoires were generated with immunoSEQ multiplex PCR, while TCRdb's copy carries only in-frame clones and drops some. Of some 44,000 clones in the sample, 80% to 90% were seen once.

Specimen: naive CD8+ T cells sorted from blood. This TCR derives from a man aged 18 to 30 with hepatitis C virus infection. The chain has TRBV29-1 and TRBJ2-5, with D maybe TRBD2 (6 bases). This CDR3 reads CSAEGLVEETQYF. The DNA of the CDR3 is TGCAGCGCCGAGGGACTGGTGGAGGAGACCCAGTACTTC.